These T cell receptor beta chains were read from a single sample in a study of control samples from healthy donors and cancer patients. The assay was immunoSEQ multiplex PCR, and TCRdb's table has in-frame clones only and misses some. The sample lists approximately 120,000 clones; approximately 90% were seen once. Sequencing used blood. The source of these receptors is a woman in her forties or fifties in good health. Both conserved end residues are part of each CDR3. Each record gives: V gene, clone size, D gene, J gene, CDR3 protein, CDR3 DNA. The D gene is left open where the match is weak. Size values are once, few and many counts, or a class for expanded clones, and some rows have none.

v_gene: TRBV4-2
abundance: few
d_gene: .
j_gene: TRBJ2-3
CDR3aa: CASSQNTDTQYF
CDR3nt: TGTGCCAGCAGCCAAAACACAGATACGCAGTATTTT

v_gene: TRBV7-2
abundance: .
d_gene: TRBD2
j_gene: TRBJ2-5
CDR3aa: CASSSWGFGGSQETQYF
CDR3nt: TGTGCCAGCAGCTCGTGGGGGTTCGGGGGGTCCCAAGAGACCCAGTACTTC

v_gene: TRBV2
abundance: .
d_gene: .
j_gene: TRBJ2-3
CDR3aa: CASSAQLGTDTQYF
CDR3nt: TGTGCCAGCAGTGCTCAACTTGGCACAGATACGCAGTATTTT

v_gene: TRBV15
abundance: .
d_gene: .
j_gene: TRBJ1-6
CDR3aa: CATSRDLLGRPLHF
CDR3nt: TGTGCCACCAGCAGAGATCTGCTGGGGCGTCCCCTCCACTTT

v_gene: TRBV4-1
abundance: few
d_gene: .
j_gene: TRBJ1-3
CDR3aa: CASSQATSAGNTIYF
CDR3nt: TGCGCCAGCAGCCAAGCTACTTCGGCTGGAAACACCATATATTTT

v_gene: TRBV6-5
abundance: few
d_gene: .
j_gene: TRBJ1-1
CDR3aa: CASSEGAEAFF
CDR3nt: TGTGCCAGCTCGGAGGGCGCTGAAGCTTTCTTT

v_gene: TRBV13
abundance: .
d_gene: .
j_gene: TRBJ2-1
CDR3aa: CASSSRDHDYNEQFF
CDR3nt: TGTGCCAGCAGCTCCCGGGACCATGATTACAATGAGCAGTTCTTC

v_gene: TRBV5-1
abundance: .
d_gene: TRBD2
j_gene: TRBJ2-1
CDR3aa: CASSRAGPSLAAEQFF
CDR3nt: TGCGCCAGCAGCCGCGCCGGCCCTTCTCTAGCGGCCGAGCAGTTCTTC

v_gene: TRBV3-1/TRBV3-2
abundance: once
d_gene: .
j_gene: TRBJ1-3
CDR3aa: CASSQAVGRSSGNTIYF
CDR3nt: TGTGCCAGCAGCCAAGCGGTGGGACGGAGCTCTGGAAACACCATATATTTT

v_gene: TRBV7-9
abundance: .
d_gene: .
j_gene: TRBJ1-3
CDR3aa: CASSFPLGRFGNTIYF
CDR3nt: TGTGCCAGCAGCTTTCCTCTGGGGCGGTTTGGAAACACCATATATTTT

v_gene: TRBV7-2
abundance: .
d_gene: .
j_gene: TRBJ1-5
CDR3aa: CASSLRGTGRQPQHF
CDR3nt: TGTGCCAGCAGCCTTAGGGGAACAGGGCGTCAGCCCCAGCATTTT

v_gene: TRBV12-5
abundance: .
d_gene: .
j_gene: TRBJ2-7
CDR3aa: CASGLASDRSSTFPYEQYF
CDR3nt: TGTGCTAGTGGTTTGGCCTCGGATAGATCTAGCACCTTCCCCTACGAGCAGTACTTC

v_gene: TRBV4-1
abundance: .
d_gene: .
j_gene: TRBJ1-4
CDR3aa: CASSPISNEKLFF
CDR3nt: TGCGCCAGCAGCCCAATCTCAAATGAAAAACTGTTTTTT

v_gene: TRBV7-9
abundance: .
d_gene: .
j_gene: TRBJ1-3
CDR3aa: CASRAFGNTIYF
CDR3nt: TGTGCCAGCAGGGCCTTCGGAAACACCATATATTTT

v_gene: TRBV21-1
abundance: .
d_gene: .
j_gene: TRBJ1-5
CDR3aa: CANHVGSSQHF
CDR3nt: TGTGCCAACCACGTTGGCTCGTCCCAGCATTTT

v_gene: TRBV6-5
abundance: .
d_gene: TRBD2
j_gene: TRBJ2-3
CDR3aa: CASSYTSGGADTQYF
CDR3nt: TGTGCCAGCAGCTATACTAGCGGGGGTGCAGATACGCAGTATTTT

v_gene: TRBV27
abundance: .
d_gene: .
j_gene: TRBJ2-7
CDR3aa: CASSPADYRPYEQYF
CDR3nt: TGTGCCAGCAGCCCTGCAGACTACAGGCCCTACGAGCAGTACTTC

v_gene: TRBV6-4
abundance: .
d_gene: TRBD2
j_gene: TRBJ2-2
CDR3aa: CASSEALAGTGELFF
CDR3nt: TGTGCCAGCAGTGAAGCGCTAGCGGGCACCGGGGAGCTGTTTTTT

v_gene: TRBV3-1/TRBV3-2
abundance: .
d_gene: .
j_gene: TRBJ2-3
CDR3aa: CASSPRDTSDYTPLF
CDR3nt: TGTGCCAGCAGCCCTCGGGACACGAGTGACTACACTCCGCTTTTT

v_gene: TRBV5-5
abundance: once
d_gene: .
j_gene: TRBJ1-4
CDR3aa: CASSFGPNEKLFF
CDR3nt: TGTGCCAGCAGCTTTGGGCCTAATGAAAAACTGTTTTTT

v_gene: TRBV5-1
abundance: .
d_gene: TRBD1
j_gene: TRBJ2-1
CDR3aa: CASSSAGDRYNEQFF
CDR3nt: TGCGCCAGCAGCTCCGCCGGGGACAGGTACAATGAGCAGTTCTTC

v_gene: TRBV30
abundance: .
d_gene: .
j_gene: TRBJ1-2
CDR3aa: CAWSRVYGYTF
CDR3nt: TGTGCCTGGAGTAGGGTTTATGGCTACACCTTC